These T cell receptor beta chains were read from a single sample in a study of blood T cell repertoires in COVID-19. The method was immunoSEQ multiplex PCR; TCRdb's version includes in-frame clones alone and lacks a portion of them. There are about 250,000 clones in the sample; more than 70% occur only once, and about 6.7% lies in the top ten. Sequencing was carried out using peripheral blood. The receptors come from a woman in her thirties with COVID-19, enrolled during active disease. The CDR3 runs from the conserved cysteine through the conserved F or W. The order of the fields is J gene, V gene, CDR3 protein.

j_gene: TRBJ1-1
v_gene: TRBV4-1
CDR3aa: CASSHGQTLEAFF

j_gene: TRBJ2-3
v_gene: TRBV19
CDR3aa: CASTNERGTDTQYF

j_gene: TRBJ1-2
v_gene: TRBV5-4
CDR3aa: CASSLPDYGYTF

j_gene: TRBJ2-3
v_gene: TRBV7-2
CDR3aa: CASSAQASLAGVFADTQYF

j_gene: TRBJ1-5
v_gene: TRBV5-6
CDR3aa: CASSLGRNQPQHF

j_gene: TRBJ1-6
v_gene: TRBV19
CDR3aa: CASTSAVPGQSSYNSPLHF

j_gene: TRBJ2-1
v_gene: TRBV11-3
CDR3aa: CASGQRRGAYNEQFF

j_gene: TRBJ2-2
v_gene: TRBV2
CDR3aa: CASSDAGGGELFF

j_gene: TRBJ2-7
v_gene: TRBV5-1
CDR3aa: CASSLGLTGSTYEQYF

j_gene: TRBJ1-1
v_gene: TRBV28
CDR3aa: CASSFGRVAEAFF

j_gene: TRBJ1-3
v_gene: TRBV5-6
CDR3aa: CASSLMGSPEAGNTIYF

j_gene: TRBJ2-5
v_gene: TRBV28
CDR3aa: CASSATGQETQYF

j_gene: TRBJ1-6
v_gene: TRBV9
CDR3aa: CASSVGQGIDSPLHF

j_gene: TRBJ2-3
v_gene: TRBV7-2
CDR3aa: CASSLSGRGGTQYF

j_gene: TRBJ2-7
v_gene: TRBV11-2
CDR3aa: CASSLLRGRYEQYF

j_gene: TRBJ2-2
v_gene: TRBV2
CDR3aa: CASSSLARIHLKNTGELFF

j_gene: TRBJ2-5
v_gene: TRBV10-3
CDR3aa: CAISGGNQETQYF

j_gene: TRBJ1-1
v_gene: TRBV6-1
CDR3aa: CASSESLTGGEGEAFF

j_gene: TRBJ2-1
v_gene: TRBV5-8
CDR3aa: CASSPKQFF

j_gene: TRBJ1-3
v_gene: TRBV7-8
CDR3aa: CASSPGGARGNTIYF

j_gene: TRBJ2-1
v_gene: TRBV11-3
CDR3aa: CASSSGGPGVVEQFF

j_gene: TRBJ2-3
v_gene: TRBV7-7
CDR3aa: CASSSGQGWGTDTQYF

j_gene: TRBJ1-1
v_gene: TRBV6-5
CDR3aa: CASSYSQNTEAFF

j_gene: TRBJ2-1
v_gene: TRBV20-1
CDR3aa: CSASTRAYNEQFF

j_gene: TRBJ2-3
v_gene: TRBV18
CDR3aa: CASSPDYARSTDTQYF

j_gene: TRBJ2-5
v_gene: TRBV6-6
CDR3aa: CASSYPATRLQETQYF

j_gene: TRBJ2-1
v_gene: TRBV28
CDR3aa: CASSSPGLAFLPFF

j_gene: TRBJ2-1
v_gene: TRBV15
CDR3aa: CATSQGQDNEQFF

j_gene: TRBJ1-5
v_gene: TRBV7-2
CDR3aa: CASSLVPDRPFSNQPQHF

j_gene: TRBJ1-1
v_gene: TRBV5-1
CDR3aa: CASSPVTANTEAFF

j_gene: TRBJ1-2
v_gene: TRBV6-5
CDR3aa: CASSFLNRGRDGYTF

j_gene: TRBJ2-1
v_gene: TRBV3-1/TRBV3-2
CDR3aa: CASSHPGGDNEQFF

j_gene: TRBJ2-1
v_gene: TRBV9
CDR3aa: CASSSRSSYNEQFF

j_gene: TRBJ1-2
v_gene: TRBV4-1
CDR3aa: CASSQGQGRGYTF

j_gene: TRBJ2-7
v_gene: TRBV2
CDR3aa: CASSPWSSYEQYF

j_gene: TRBJ2-3
v_gene: TRBV4-1
CDR3aa: CASSQPGVGTDTQYF

j_gene: TRBJ2-2
v_gene: TRBV29-1
CDR3aa: CSVVFVGGAVGELFF

j_gene: TRBJ1-3
v_gene: TRBV28
CDR3aa: CASRPGTGRNTIYF

j_gene: TRBJ2-5
v_gene: TRBV6-5
CDR3aa: CASSYSRSGGGETQYF

j_gene: TRBJ2-2
v_gene: TRBV2
CDR3aa: CASTLGIPGELFF

j_gene: TRBJ1-1
v_gene: TRBV10-3
CDR3aa: CAISEATEAFF

j_gene: TRBJ1-2
v_gene: TRBV6-5
CDR3aa: CASSYAGGWVGYTF

j_gene: TRBJ2-1
v_gene: TRBV7-2
CDR3aa: CASSINRGEQFF

j_gene: TRBJ1-2
v_gene: TRBV27
CDR3aa: CASSFIPGTGGNYGYTF

j_gene: TRBJ1-5
v_gene: TRBV4-1
CDR3aa: CASSRETGLNQPQHF

j_gene: TRBJ1-2
v_gene: TRBV6-5
CDR3aa: CASSPQVYGYTF

j_gene: TRBJ2-2
v_gene: TRBV5-1
CDR3aa: CASSPPGLAGTGELFF

j_gene: TRBJ2-7
v_gene: TRBV7-8
CDR3aa: CASSQRGYEQYF

j_gene: TRBJ2-4
v_gene: TRBV24-1
CDR3aa: CATSDRPGPPLDIQYF

j_gene: TRBJ2-5
v_gene: TRBV5-4
CDR3aa: CASSSTGGLLETQYF

j_gene: TRBJ2-7
v_gene: TRBV5-4
CDR3aa: CASRSGTANYEQYF

j_gene: TRBJ1-2
v_gene: TRBV28
CDR3aa: CASSPGQANYGYTF

j_gene: TRBJ2-3
v_gene: TRBV2
CDR3aa: CASRGGGGSSDTQYF